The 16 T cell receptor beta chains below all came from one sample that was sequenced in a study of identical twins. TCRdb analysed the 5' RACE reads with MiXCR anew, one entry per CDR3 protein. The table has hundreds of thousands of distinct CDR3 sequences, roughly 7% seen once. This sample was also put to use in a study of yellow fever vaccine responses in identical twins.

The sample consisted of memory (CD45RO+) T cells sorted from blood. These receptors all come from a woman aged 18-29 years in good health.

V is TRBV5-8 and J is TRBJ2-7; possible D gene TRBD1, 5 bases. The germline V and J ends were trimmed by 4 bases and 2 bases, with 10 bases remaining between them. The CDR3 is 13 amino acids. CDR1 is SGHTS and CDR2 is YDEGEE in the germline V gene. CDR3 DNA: TGTGCCAGCAGCCCCAGGGTGCCCTACGAGCAGTACTTC. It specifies CASSPRVPYEQYF.

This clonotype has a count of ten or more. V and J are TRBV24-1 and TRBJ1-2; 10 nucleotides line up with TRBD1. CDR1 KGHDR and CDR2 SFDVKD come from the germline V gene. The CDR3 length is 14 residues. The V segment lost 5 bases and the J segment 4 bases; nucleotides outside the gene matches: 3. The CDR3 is CATSGGQGTYGYTF. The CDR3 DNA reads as TGTGCCACCAGTGGGGGACAGGGGACCTATGGCTACACCTTC.

The DNA for the CDR3 is TGCAGCGTTTGGGAAAGGGTCCACTCCACCGGGGAGCTGTTTTTT. This translates into CSVWERVHSTGELFF. The chain employs TRBV29-1 and TRBJ2-2; D not resolved. This CDR3 spans 15 amino acids. Trimming took 5 bases from V and 4 from J, leaving 17 bases between them. Germline CDR1 is SQVTM and CDR2 is ANQGSEA.

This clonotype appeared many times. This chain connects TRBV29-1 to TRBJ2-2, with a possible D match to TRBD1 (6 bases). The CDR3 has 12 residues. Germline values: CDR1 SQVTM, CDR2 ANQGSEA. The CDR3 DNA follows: TGCACCGGAGGACAGCAAATAGGGGAGCTGTTTTTT. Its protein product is CTGGQQIGELFF.

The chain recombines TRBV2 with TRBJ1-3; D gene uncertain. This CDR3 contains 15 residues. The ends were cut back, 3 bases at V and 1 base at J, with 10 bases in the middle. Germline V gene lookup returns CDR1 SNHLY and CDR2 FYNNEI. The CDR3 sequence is CASSDSLLSGNTIYF. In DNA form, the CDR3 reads TGTGCCAGCAGTGACAGTCTACTTTCTGGAAACACCATATATTTT.

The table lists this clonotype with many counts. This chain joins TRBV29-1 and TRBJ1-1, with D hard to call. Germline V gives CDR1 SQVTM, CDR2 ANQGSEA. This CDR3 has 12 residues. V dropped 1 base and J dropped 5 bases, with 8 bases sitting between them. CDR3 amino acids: CSVEGGRTEAFF. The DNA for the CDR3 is TGCAGCGTTGAAGGTGGTAGGACTGAAGCTTTCTTT.

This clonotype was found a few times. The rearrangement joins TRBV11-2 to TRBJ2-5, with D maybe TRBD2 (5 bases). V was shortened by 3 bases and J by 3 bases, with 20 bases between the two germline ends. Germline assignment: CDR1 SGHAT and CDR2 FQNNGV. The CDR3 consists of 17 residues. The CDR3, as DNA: TGTGCCAGCAGCTTTGGAGGACTTGGACCCTTTAAAGAGACCCAGTACTTC. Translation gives CASSFGGLGPFKETQYF.

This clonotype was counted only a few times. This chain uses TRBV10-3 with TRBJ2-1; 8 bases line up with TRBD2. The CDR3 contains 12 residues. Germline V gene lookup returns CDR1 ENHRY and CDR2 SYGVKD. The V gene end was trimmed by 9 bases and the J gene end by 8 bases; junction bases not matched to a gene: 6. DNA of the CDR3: TGTGCCATAGCGGGAGACGGAGATGAGCAGTTCTTC. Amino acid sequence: CAIAGDGDEQFF.

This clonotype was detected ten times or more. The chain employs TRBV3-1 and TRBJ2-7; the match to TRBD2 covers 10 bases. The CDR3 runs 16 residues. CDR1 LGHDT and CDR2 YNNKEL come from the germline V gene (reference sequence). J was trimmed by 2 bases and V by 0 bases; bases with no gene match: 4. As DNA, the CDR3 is TGTGCCAGCAGCCAAGACGGACTAGCGGAACCCTACGAGCAGTACTTC. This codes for CASSQDGLAEPYEQYF.

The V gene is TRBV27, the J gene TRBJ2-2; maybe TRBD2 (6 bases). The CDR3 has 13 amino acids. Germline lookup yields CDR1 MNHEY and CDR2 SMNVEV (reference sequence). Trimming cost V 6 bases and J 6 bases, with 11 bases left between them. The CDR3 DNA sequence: TGTGCCAGCAGAACTAGCAGTCCCGGGGAGCTGTTTTTT. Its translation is CASRTSSPGELFF.

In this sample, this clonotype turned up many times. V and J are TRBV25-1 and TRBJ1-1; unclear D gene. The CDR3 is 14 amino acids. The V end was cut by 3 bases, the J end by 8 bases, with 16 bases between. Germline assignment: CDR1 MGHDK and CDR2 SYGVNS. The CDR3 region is CASSDARANAEAFF. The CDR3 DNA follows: TGTGCCAGCAGTGACGCACGGGCCAACGCCGAAGCTTTCTTT. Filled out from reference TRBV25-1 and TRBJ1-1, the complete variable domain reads EADIYQTPRYLVIGTGKKITLECSQTMGHDKMYWYQQDPGMELHLIHYSYGVNSTEKGDLSSESTVSRIRTEHFPLTLESARPSHTSQYLCASSDARANAEAFFGQGTRLTVV.

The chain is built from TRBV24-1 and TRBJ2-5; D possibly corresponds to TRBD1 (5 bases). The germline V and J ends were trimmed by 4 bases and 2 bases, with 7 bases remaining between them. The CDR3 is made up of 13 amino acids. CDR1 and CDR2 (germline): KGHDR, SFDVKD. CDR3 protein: CATSEAGQETQYF. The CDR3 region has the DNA TGTGCCACCAGTGAGGCAGGGCAAGAGACCCAGTACTTC.

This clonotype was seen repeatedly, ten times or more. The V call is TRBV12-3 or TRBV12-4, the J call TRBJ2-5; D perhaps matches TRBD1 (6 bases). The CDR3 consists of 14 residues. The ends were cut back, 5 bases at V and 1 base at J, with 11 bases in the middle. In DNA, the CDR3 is TGTGCCAGCAGTCTGTGGGACACCCAAGAGACCCAGTACTTC. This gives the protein CASSLWDTQETQYF.

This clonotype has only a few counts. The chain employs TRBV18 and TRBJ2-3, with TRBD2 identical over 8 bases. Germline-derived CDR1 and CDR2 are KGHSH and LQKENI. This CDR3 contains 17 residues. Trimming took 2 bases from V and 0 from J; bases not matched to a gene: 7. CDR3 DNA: TGTGCCAGCTCACCAGACACTAGCGGCCTCAGCACAGATACGCAGTATTTT. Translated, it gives CASSPDTSGLSTDTQYF. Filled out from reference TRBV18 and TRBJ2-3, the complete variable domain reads NAGVMQNPRHLVRRRGQEARLRCSPMKGHSHVYWYRQLPEEGLKFMVYLQKENIIDESGMPKERFSAEFPKEGPSILRIQQVVRGDSAAYFCASSPDTSGLSTDTQYFGPGTRLTVL.

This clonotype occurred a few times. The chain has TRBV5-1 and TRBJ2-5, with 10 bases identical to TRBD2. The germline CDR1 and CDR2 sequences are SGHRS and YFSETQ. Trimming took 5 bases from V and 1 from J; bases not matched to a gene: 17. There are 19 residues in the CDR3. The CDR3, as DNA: TGCGCCAGCAGTTCCTCTGCTAGCGGGGGCCGCGGCCTCCAAGAGACCCAGTACTTC. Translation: CASSSSASGGRGLQETQYF.

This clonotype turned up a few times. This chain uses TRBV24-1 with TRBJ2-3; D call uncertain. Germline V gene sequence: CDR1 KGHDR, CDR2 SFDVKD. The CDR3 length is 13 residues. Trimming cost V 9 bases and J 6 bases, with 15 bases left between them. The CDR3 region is CATGQSGLDTQYF. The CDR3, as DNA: TGTGCCACCGGGCAGAGTGGGTTGGATACGCAGTATTTT.